This is a list of T cell receptor beta chains from one sample in a study of PD-1 blockade in classical Hodgkin lymphoma. TCRdb's table, derived via immunoSEQ multiplex PCR, lists solely in-frame clones and lacks some. In the table there are tens of thousands of clones, 73% of which are singletons. The material was peripheral blood mononuclear cells (PBMCs), obtained before the second cycle of nivolumab. These receptors were taken from a human donor with classical Hodgkin lymphoma. The CDR3 runs from the conserved cysteine through the conserved F or W. D genes are given only for firm matches. The size of a clone is reported for some rows only, either as once, few or many, or as a class for expanded clones.

CDR3,DNA,size,J,D,V
CASSPRQGFNEQYF,TGTGCCAGTAGTCCCCGACAGGGCTTCAACGAGCAGTACTTC,.,TRBJ2-7,TRBD1,TRBV19
CASSHPARDINTGELFF,TGTGCCAGCAGCCACCCCGCGCGGGACATAAACACCGGGGAGCTGTTTTTT,.,TRBJ2-2,.,TRBV4-2
CASTIASGSGYEQYF,TGTGCCAGTACGATTGCTAGCGGGAGTGGCTACGAGCAGTACTTC,.,TRBJ2-7,TRBD2,TRBV19
CASSLAPGVNYGYTF,TGTGCCAGCAGCTTAGCCCCAGGGGTTAACTATGGCTACACCTTC,.,TRBJ1-2,.,TRBV7-8
CASSSMSGTGSYEQYF,TGTGCCAGCAGCTCGATGTCCGGGACAGGTTCCTACGAGCAGTACTTC,.,TRBJ2-7,TRBD1,TRBV7-3
CASSLTLRGADTQYF,TGCGCCAGCAGCCTGACCCTACGGGGGGCAGATACGCAGTATTTT,few,TRBJ2-3,TRBD2,TRBV5-1
CASSNRGLGFF,TGTGCCAGCAGCAACCGGGGCCTGGGGTTCTTC,few,TRBJ2-1,.,TRBV27
CASSLRDSYEQYF,TGTGCCAGCAGCTTAAGGGACAGCTACGAGCAGTACTTC,.,TRBJ2-7,TRBD1,TRBV7-9
CASSLRMESSGRYEQYF,TGTGCCAGCAGTTTAAGGATGGAGTCTAGCGGCCGCTACGAGCAGTACTTC,.,TRBJ2-7,TRBD2,TRBV28
CASSLTGDSPLHF,TGTGCCAGCAGCTTAACAGGGGACTCACCCCTCCACTTT,.,TRBJ1-6,TRBD1,TRBV7-9
CAWSVLGQGMNTEAFF,TGTGCCTGGAGTGTACTCGGACAGGGTATGAACACTGAAGCTTTCTTT,.,TRBJ1-1,TRBD1,TRBV30
CASSMRVPGLAVIPYEQYF,TGTGCCAGTAGTATGCGGGTTCCGGGACTAGCGGTAATACCCTACGAGCAGTACTTC,few,TRBJ2-7,TRBD2,TRBV19
CASSLAAGGANEQFF,TGTGCCAGCAGCTTAGCGGCGGGAGGAGCGAATGAGCAGTTCTTC,.,TRBJ2-1,TRBD2,TRBV7-2
CASSILAGGQETQYF,TGTGCCAGTAGTATCCTAGCGGGAGGGCAAGAGACCCAGTACTTC,few,TRBJ2-5,TRBD2,TRBV19
CASSYSGGEANTIYF,TGTGCCAGCAGTTACTCCGGAGGGGAGGCAAACACCATATATTTT,.,TRBJ1-3,.,TRBV6-6
CASTLGLNTEAFF,TGTGCCAGCACCCTAGGGCTGAACACTGAAGCTTTCTTT,few,TRBJ1-1,.,TRBV11-2
CASSSSGGLFTGELFF,TGTGCCAGCAGCTCGTCAGGGGGCTTATTCACCGGGGAGCTGTTTTTT,.,TRBJ2-2,TRBD1,TRBV11-3
CASSQSFRDLGNF,TGCGCCAGCAGCCAGTCATTCAGGGATTTAGGAAACTTC,once,TRBJ2-5,.,TRBV4-1
CASREELFTEAFF,TGTGCCAGCAGGGAGGAGCTCTTCACTGAAGCTTTCTTT,.,TRBJ1-1,.,TRBV6-4
CASSLGQGGYEQYF,TGTGCCAGCAGCTTAGGACAGGGTGGCTACGAGCAGTACTTC,.,TRBJ2-7,TRBD1,TRBV7-9
CASSEMGNYGYTF,TGTGCCAGCAGTGAAATGGGGAACTATGGCTACACCTTC,.,TRBJ1-2,.,TRBV6-1
CAWSGEGGNQPQHF,TGTGCCTGGAGTGGGGAGGGGGGTAATCAGCCCCAGCATTTT,.,TRBJ1-5,.,TRBV30
CASSLQGQLYSGNTIYF,TGTGCCAGCAGTTTACAGGGCCAACTGTACTCTGGAAACACCATATATTTT,.,TRBJ1-3,.,TRBV28
CASSISRGPGNEQFF,TGTGCCAGTAGTATTTCGAGGGGGCCGGGCAATGAGCAGTTCTTC,many,TRBJ2-1,TRBD1,TRBV19
CASDMGSGQVKYF,TGTGCCTCAGACATGGGTAGCGGACAAGTCAAGTACTTC,.,TRBJ2-7,.,TRBV19
CASSEVQATSYNEQFF,TGTGCCAGCAGTGAGGTCCAGGCTACATCCTACAATGAGCAGTTCTTC,.,TRBJ2-1,.,TRBV6-1
CATSRDGIDRFFIGNTIYF,TGTGCCACCAGCAGAGATGGGATAGACAGGTTTTTTATTGGAAACACCATATATTTT,.,TRBJ1-3,.,TRBV15
CASSQAPFMNTEAFF,TGTGCCAGTAGTCAGGCTCCCTTCATGAACACTGAAGCTTTCTTT,.,TRBJ1-1,.,TRBV19
CASSLGNGQVPPYEQYF,TGTGCCAGCAGCTTGGGGAATGGACAGGTCCCCCCCTACGAGCAGTACTTC,.,TRBJ2-7,TRBD1,TRBV5-6
CASSFPYNEQFF,TGTGCCAGCAGCTTTCCCTACAATGAGCAGTTCTTC,.,TRBJ2-1,.,TRBV5-6
CASSHLQGAQETQYF,TGTGCCAGCAGCCACTTACAGGGTGCCCAAGAGACCCAGTACTTC,.,TRBJ2-5,.,TRBV28
CASSTRQGSTDTQYF,TGTGCCAGTAGTACACGACAGGGAAGCACAGATACGCAGTATTTT,.,TRBJ2-3,TRBD1,TRBV19
CASSKLAGVMDEQFF,TGTGCCAGCAGTAAGCTAGCGGGAGTCATGGATGAGCAGTTCTTC,.,TRBJ2-1,TRBD2,TRBV6-5
CASSLRSGFNNEQFF,TGTGCCAGCAGCCTTCGAAGCGGGTTCAACAATGAGCAGTTCTTC,many,TRBJ2-1,.,TRBV7-6
CASSRRVDEQYF,TGTGCCAGTAGTCGCAGGGTGGACGAGCAGTACTTC,.,TRBJ2-7,.,TRBV19
CASSLQDYPQYF,TGTGCCAGCTCCCTACAGGACTACCCGCAGTACTTC,.,TRBJ2-7,.,TRBV18
CASRWLAHEQFF,TGTGCCAGCAGGTGGCTAGCCCATGAGCAGTTCTTC,.,TRBJ2-1,.,TRBV2
CAWTGQGRTDTQYF,TGTGCCTGGACCGGACAGGGACGCACAGATACGCAGTATTTT,.,TRBJ2-3,TRBD1,TRBV30
CASSHRDTSYEQYF,TGTGCCAGCAGCCACCGGGACACCTCCTACGAGCAGTACTTC,.,TRBJ2-7,.,TRBV13
CAWSPGSSYNEQFF,TGTGCCTGGAGTCCCGGGTCTTCCTACAATGAGCAGTTCTTC,few,TRBJ2-1,.,TRBV30
CASSLRLTEAYGYTF,TGTGCCAGCAGTTTACGCCTGACAGAGGCCTATGGCTACACCTTC,.,TRBJ1-2,.,TRBV28
CASSEVGLRSYNEQFF,TGTGCCAGCAGTGAAGTGGGACTTCGCTCCTACAATGAGCAGTTCTTC,.,TRBJ2-1,.,TRBV6-1
CASTWGQLEQYF,TGTGCCAGCACCTGGGGCCAGCTCGAGCAGTACTTC,few,TRBJ2-7,.,TRBV6-5
CVAGRSGSTDTQYF,TGTGTAGCTGGGCGGAGCGGTAGCACAGATACGCAGTATTTT,.,TRBJ2-3,.,TRBV7-9
CASSIGGGTPSYEQYF,TGTGCCAGTAGTATCGGAGGCGGGACGCCCTCCTACGAGCAGTACTTC,.,TRBJ2-7,.,TRBV19
CATSRVQRGNEKLFF,TGTGCCACCAGCAGAGTTCAAAGGGGGAATGAAAAACTGTTTTTT,.,TRBJ1-4,.,TRBV15
CASSPPAGGGELFF,TGTGCCAGCTCACCACCGGCCGGGGGCGGGGAGCTGTTTTTT,few,TRBJ2-2,.,TRBV18
CASSPRDPTGANYGYTF,TGTGCCAGCAGCCCCCGGGACCCAACAGGAGCTAACTATGGCTACACCTTC,.,TRBJ1-2,.,TRBV21-1
CASSKRERNEQFF,TGTGCCAGTAGTAAGCGGGAGAGAAATGAGCAGTTCTTC,few,TRBJ2-1,TRBD2,TRBV19
CATGRDYGYTF,TGTGCCACTGGAAGGGACTATGGCTACACCTTC,.,TRBJ1-2,.,TRBV28
CASSPRPRTTGPNEKLFF,TGTGCCAGCAGCCCCCGACCGAGGACGACAGGGCCTAATGAAAAACTGTTTTTT,.,TRBJ1-4,TRBD1,TRBV9
CASSDEGTGGHEQYF,TGTGCCAGCAGTGACGAGGGGACAGGGGGCCACGAGCAGTACTTC,.,TRBJ2-7,TRBD1,TRBV25-1
CASSLDMGPYGYTF,TGTGCCAGCAGCTTAGATATGGGCCCCTATGGCTACACCTTC,.,TRBJ1-2,.,TRBV7-3
CASSRGAETQYF,TGTGCCAGCAGCCGGGGGGCGGAGACCCAGTACTTC,.,TRBJ2-5,.,TRBV11-3
CASSLDRYNEQFF,TGTGCCAGCAGTCTCGACCGGTACAATGAGCAGTTCTTC,.,TRBJ2-1,.,TRBV14
CASRDHNEQFF,TGTGCCAGCAGGGATCACAATGAGCAGTTCTTC,once,TRBJ2-1,.,TRBV7-9
CASSYSSTYGQPQHF,TGTGCCAGCAGTTACTCGTCAACTTACGGCCAGCCCCAGCATTTT,.,TRBJ1-5,.,TRBV6-6